This is a list of T cell receptor beta chains from one sample in a study of blood T cell repertoires in COVID-19. Using immunoSEQ multiplex PCR, the repertoire was profiled, and TCRdb retains in-frame clones only, with some absent. The sample shows about 320,000 clones, more than 75% of them seen only once. Specimen: PBMCs or T cells enriched from blood (not recorded which). The source is a man in his fifties or sixties who had recovered from COVID-19. CDR3s include the opening cysteine and the closing phenylalanine or tryptophan. A D gene is named only where the DNA matches it firmly. The size of a clone is reported for some rows only, either as once, few or many, or as a class for expanded clones.

clone size: NA; J gene: TRBJ1-6; D gene: NA; V gene: TRBV27; CDR3 protein: CASSFSTGPRSSYNSPLHF; CDR3 DNA: TGTGCCAGCAGTTTCTCGACAGGCCCCAGGAGCTCCTATAATTCACCCCTCCACTTT
clone size: NA; J gene: TRBJ1-6; D gene: NA; V gene: TRBV19; CDR3 protein: CASRMTDRSWNSPLHF; CDR3 DNA: TGTGCCAGTAGGATGACAGACAGATCGTGGAATTCACCCCTCCACTTT
clone size: NA; J gene: TRBJ1-2; D gene: NA; V gene: TRBV6-5; CDR3 protein: CASSYLRTDNYGYTF; CDR3 DNA: TGTGCCAGCAGTTACCTACGGACAGATAACTATGGCTACACCTTC
clone size: NA; J gene: TRBJ2-7; D gene: TRBD2; V gene: TRBV7-2; CDR3 protein: CASSLASSGVYYEQYF; CDR3 DNA: TGTGCCAGCAGCTTAGCGTCTAGCGGGGTTTACTACGAGCAGTACTTC
clone size: NA; J gene: TRBJ1-2; D gene: NA; V gene: TRBV5-6; CDR3 protein: CASSFNRDGYTF; CDR3 DNA: TGTGCCAGCAGCTTCAACAGGGATGGCTACACCTTC
clone size: NA; J gene: TRBJ2-3; D gene: TRBD2; V gene: TRBV11-3; CDR3 protein: CASSLAWRGGDTQYF; CDR3 DNA: TGTGCCAGCAGCTTAGCCTGGCGGGGGGGAGATACGCAGTATTTT
clone size: NA; J gene: TRBJ1-1; D gene: NA; V gene: TRBV12-3/TRBV12-4; CDR3 protein: CASSLSGNTEAFF; CDR3 DNA: TGTGCCAGCAGTTTATCAGGGAACACTGAAGCTTTCTTT
clone size: NA; J gene: TRBJ2-7; D gene: NA; V gene: TRBV7-2; CDR3 protein: CASSLESRRGEQYF; CDR3 DNA: TGTGCCAGCAGCTTGGAGTCTAGGCGCGGCGAGCAGTACTTC
clone size: NA; J gene: TRBJ2-1; D gene: TRBD2; V gene: TRBV3-1/TRBV3-2; CDR3 protein: CASSRVGGGSSYNEQFF; CDR3 DNA: TGTGCCAGCAGCCGGGTTGGCGGGGGAAGCTCCTACAATGAGCAGTTCTTC
clone size: few; J gene: TRBJ1-1; D gene: TRBD1; V gene: TRBV6-6; CDR3 protein: CASSYQPAQGAEAFF; CDR3 DNA: TGTGCCAGCAGTTACCAACCAGCCCAGGGGGCTGAAGCTTTCTTT
clone size: NA; J gene: TRBJ1-6; D gene: NA; V gene: TRBV4-3; CDR3 protein: CASSQEQVSNSPLHF; CDR3 DNA: TGCGCCAGCAGCCAAGAGCAGGTATCGAATTCACCCCTCCACTTT
clone size: NA; J gene: TRBJ1-1; D gene: TRBD1; V gene: TRBV7-9; CDR3 protein: CASSPGTGPLNTEAFF; CDR3 DNA: TGTGCCAGCAGCCCCGGGACAGGGCCGTTGAACACTGAAGCTTTCTTT
clone size: NA; J gene: TRBJ2-1; D gene: TRBD2; V gene: TRBV7-3; CDR3 protein: CASSLGTSGANEQFF; CDR3 DNA: TGTGCCAGCAGCTTAGGGACTAGCGGGGCCAATGAGCAGTTCTTC
clone size: NA; J gene: TRBJ1-5; D gene: TRBD1; V gene: TRBV5-1; CDR3 protein: CASSPGTVGNQPQHF; CDR3 DNA: TGCGCCAGCAGCCCCGGGACAGTTGGCAATCAGCCCCAGCATTTT
clone size: NA; J gene: TRBJ1-1; D gene: TRBD1; V gene: TRBV19; CDR3 protein: CASRGTGLTNTEAFF; CDR3 DNA: TGTGCCAGTAGGGGGACAGGGCTAACGAACACTGAAGCTTTCTTT
clone size: NA; J gene: TRBJ2-7; D gene: NA; V gene: TRBV4-1; CDR3 protein: CASSQGREQYF; CDR3 DNA: TGCGCCAGCAGCCAAGGCCGGGAGCAGTACTTC
clone size: NA; J gene: TRBJ2-5; D gene: TRBD1; V gene: TRBV5-8; CDR3 protein: CASSFLLQGIRAMETQYF; CDR3 DNA: TGTGCCAGCAGCTTTCTACTACAGGGGATCCGGGCCATGGAGACCCAGTACTTC
clone size: once; J gene: TRBJ1-6; D gene: TRBD1; V gene: TRBV2; CDR3 protein: CASSPPGQGNSPLHF; CDR3 DNA: TGTGCCAGCAGCCCCCCGGGACAGGGGAATTCACCCCTCCACTTT
clone size: NA; J gene: TRBJ1-1; D gene: TRBD1; V gene: TRBV6-5; CDR3 protein: CASSRGQGPTEAFF; CDR3 DNA: TGTGCCAGCAGTCGCGGACAGGGGCCCACTGAAGCTTTCTTT
clone size: NA; J gene: TRBJ2-1; D gene: TRBD2; V gene: TRBV14; CDR3 protein: CASSSTIAGGIEQFF; CDR3 DNA: TGTGCCAGCAGCTCCACTATAGCGGGGGGGATTGAGCAGTTCTTC
clone size: few; J gene: TRBJ2-7; D gene: NA; V gene: TRBV4-3; CDR3 protein: CASSLSTAYEQYF; CDR3 DNA: TGCGCCAGCAGCCTGTCTACGGCCTACGAGCAGTACTTC
clone size: NA; J gene: TRBJ1-5; D gene: TRBD1; V gene: TRBV4-3; CDR3 protein: CASSQEGPGGTGGLGLNQPQHF; CDR3 DNA: TGCGCCAGCAGCCAAGAGGGTCCAGGTGGGACAGGGGGTCTAGGGCTGAATCAGCCCCAGCATTTT
clone size: NA; J gene: TRBJ1-2; D gene: TRBD1; V gene: TRBV7-9; CDR3 protein: CASSPQGEAAGYTF; CDR3 DNA: TGTGCCAGCAGCCCCCAGGGGGAAGCGGCTGGCTACACCTTC
clone size: NA; J gene: TRBJ1-4; D gene: NA; V gene: TRBV15; CDR3 protein: CATSRGDRANEKLFF; CDR3 DNA: TGTGCCACCAGCAGAGGAGACAGAGCTAATGAAAAACTGTTTTTT
clone size: NA; J gene: TRBJ1-2; D gene: TRBD1; V gene: TRBV6-4; CDR3 protein: CASSDSYRGHYGYTF; CDR3 DNA: TGTGCCAGCAGTGACTCGTACAGGGGCCACTATGGCTACACCTTC
clone size: NA; J gene: TRBJ2-1; D gene: NA; V gene: TRBV5-1; CDR3 protein: CASSLMAGSSYNEQFF; CDR3 DNA: TGCGCCAGCAGCTTGATGGCAGGTAGCTCCTACAATGAGCAGTTCTTC
clone size: NA; J gene: TRBJ1-6; D gene: NA; V gene: TRBV18; CDR3 protein: CASSQTGEINSPLHF; CDR3 DNA: TGTGCCAGCTCACAGACAGGAGAAATTAATTCACCCCTCCACTTT
clone size: NA; J gene: TRBJ1-1; D gene: TRBD1; V gene: TRBV14; CDR3 protein: CASSVGTGGQAFF; CDR3 DNA: TGTGCCAGCAGCGTAGGGACAGGGGGCCAAGCTTTCTTT
clone size: NA; J gene: TRBJ1-2; D gene: NA; V gene: TRBV12-3/TRBV12-4; CDR3 protein: CASTRGGYGYTF; CDR3 DNA: TGTGCCAGCACCCGGGGGGGCTATGGCTACACCTTC
clone size: NA; J gene: TRBJ1-5; D gene: NA; V gene: TRBV13; CDR3 protein: CASSLRGSNQPQHF; CDR3 DNA: TGTGCCAGCAGCTTAAGAGGTAGCAATCAGCCCCAGCATTTT
clone size: once; J gene: TRBJ2-7; D gene: TRBD1; V gene: TRBV7-2; CDR3 protein: CASSQNTGVNVHEQYF; CDR3 DNA: TGTGCCAGCAGCCAAAACACAGGGGTCAACGTACACGAGCAGTACTTC
clone size: NA; J gene: TRBJ2-1; D gene: TRBD2; V gene: TRBV15; CDR3 protein: CATSRGTTSADGNEQFF; CDR3 DNA: TGTGCCACCAGCAGAGGGACAACTAGCGCCGACGGCAATGAGCAGTTCTTC
clone size: NA; J gene: TRBJ1-4; D gene: NA; V gene: TRBV3-1/TRBV3-2; CDR3 protein: CASSQVGEKLFF; CDR3 DNA: TGTGCCAGCAGCCAAGTCGGTGAAAAACTGTTTTTT
clone size: few; J gene: TRBJ1-1; D gene: TRBD1; V gene: TRBV9; CDR3 protein: CASSPRQGSNTEAFF; CDR3 DNA: TGTGCCAGCAGCCCCAGACAGGGATCGAACACTGAAGCTTTCTTT
clone size: NA; J gene: TRBJ2-3; D gene: TRBD2; V gene: TRBV19; CDR3 protein: CASSGGSRYTQYF; CDR3 DNA: TGTGCCAGTAGTGGCGGGAGTAGGTATACGCAGTATTTT
clone size: NA; J gene: TRBJ2-7; D gene: NA; V gene: TRBV6-5; CDR3 protein: CASIYQGGYEQYF; CDR3 DNA: TGTGCCAGCATCTACCAGGGGGGCTACGAGCAGTACTTC
clone size: NA; J gene: TRBJ2-6; D gene: NA; V gene: TRBV7-3; CDR3 protein: CASSSRGARSTGANVLTF; CDR3 DNA: TGTGCCAGCAGCTCGCGGGGCGCACGTTCTACTGGGGCCAACGTCCTGACTTTC
clone size: NA; J gene: TRBJ1-1; D gene: NA; V gene: TRBV5-6; CDR3 protein: CASSLDWAGNTEAFF; CDR3 DNA: TGTGCCAGCAGCTTGGATTGGGCAGGGAACACTGAAGCTTTCTTT
clone size: NA; J gene: TRBJ2-5; D gene: NA; V gene: TRBV2; CDR3 protein: CASSPQETQYF; CDR3 DNA: TGTGCCAGCAGTCCGCAAGAGACCCAGTACTTC
clone size: NA; J gene: TRBJ2-5; D gene: NA; V gene: TRBV5-4; CDR3 protein: CASSLAVGATQYF; CDR3 DNA: TGTGCCAGCAGCTTGGCCGTGGGGGCGACCCAGTACTTC
clone size: NA; J gene: TRBJ2-7; D gene: TRBD2; V gene: TRBV6-2/TRBV6-3; CDR3 protein: CASSSPIGTSGGTYEQYF; CDR3 DNA: TGTGCCAGCAGTTCTCCAATTGGGACTAGCGGGGGGACCTACGAGCAGTACTTC
clone size: NA; J gene: TRBJ2-5; D gene: TRBD2; V gene: TRBV5-1; CDR3 protein: CASSLGGTSGETQYF; CDR3 DNA: TGCGCCAGCAGCTTGGGGGGGACTAGCGGGGAGACCCAGTACTTC
clone size: NA; J gene: TRBJ2-3; D gene: NA; V gene: TRBV9; CDR3 protein: CASSGASTDTQYF; CDR3 DNA: TGTGCCAGCAGCGGAGCTAGCACAGATACGCAGTATTTT
clone size: few; J gene: TRBJ2-2; D gene: NA; V gene: TRBV29-1; CDR3 protein: CSVEEGGGGTGELFF; CDR3 DNA: TGCAGCGTTGAGGAGGGGGGGGGCGGCACCGGGGAGCTGTTTTTT
clone size: NA; J gene: TRBJ1-3; D gene: TRBD1; V gene: TRBV6-6; CDR3 protein: CASRNSGGDGNTIYF; CDR3 DNA: TGTGCCAGCAGGAACTCAGGGGGTGATGGAAACACCATATATTTT
clone size: NA; J gene: TRBJ2-2; D gene: TRBD2; V gene: TRBV30; CDR3 protein: CAWSARLARTGELFF; CDR3 DNA: TGTGCCTGGAGTGCCAGACTAGCTCGGACCGGGGAGCTGTTTTTT
clone size: few; J gene: TRBJ1-3; D gene: NA; V gene: TRBV29-1; CDR3 protein: CSAGGSSGNTIYF; CDR3 DNA: TGCAGTGCGGGGGGGAGCTCTGGAAACACCATATATTTT
clone size: NA; J gene: TRBJ1-5; D gene: TRBD1; V gene: TRBV19; CDR3 protein: CASTTVTGAVQPQHF; CDR3 DNA: TGTGCCAGTACTACAGTCACAGGGGCGGTTCAGCCCCAGCATTTT
clone size: NA; J gene: TRBJ2-7; D gene: TRBD2; V gene: TRBV24-1; CDR3 protein: CATSDSSGLYEQYF; CDR3 DNA: TGTGCCACCAGTGATTCTAGCGGTCTCTACGAGCAGTACTTC
clone size: NA; J gene: TRBJ1-1; D gene: NA; V gene: TRBV5-6; CDR3 protein: CASSLEVMNTEAFF; CDR3 DNA: TGTGCCAGCAGCTTAGAGGTAATGAACACTGAAGCTTTCTTT
clone size: NA; J gene: TRBJ2-7; D gene: NA; V gene: TRBV2; CDR3 protein: CASSEGLYDEQYF; CDR3 DNA: TGTGCCAGCAGTGAAGGGCTTTACGACGAGCAGTACTTC
clone size: NA; J gene: TRBJ1-6; D gene: NA; V gene: TRBV2; CDR3 protein: CASSQWAPGGSPLHF; CDR3 DNA: TGTGCCAGCAGTCAATGGGCACCCGGAGGTTCACCCCTCCACTTT
clone size: once; J gene: TRBJ2-7; D gene: TRBD2; V gene: TRBV11-3; CDR3 protein: CASSTTSGRSYEQYF; CDR3 DNA: TGTGCCAGCAGCACCACTAGCGGGAGAAGTTACGAGCAGTACTTC
clone size: NA; J gene: TRBJ2-3; D gene: TRBD1; V gene: TRBV6-5; CDR3 protein: CASSYGLAGGIDTQYF; CDR3 DNA: TGTGCCAGCAGTTACGGATTGGCAGGGGGCATTGATACGCAGTATTTT